The clone carrying this T cell receptor beta chain showed up just once. The source of the sample is a study of blood T cell repertoires in COVID-19. For the study at large: Samples of COVID-19 (acute and convalescent) were obtained from the United States, Italy and Spain. PBMCs, B-cell-depleted T cells, or T cells were the source of the cDNA or gDNA that made up the material.

As processed by the authors: From reference gene primer amplification, estimates of nucleated cell counts were derived. Sequenced by immunoSEQ multiplex PCR; TCRdb stores in-frame clones only, minus some. V and J calls and clone size are given by that table; D and trimming were obtained from the DNA. The sample yields over 85,000 clones, approximately 80% seen once. This receptor was identified in a woman in her 70s with acute or convalescent COVID-19. Sequencing was performed on peripheral blood.

The CDR3 is CASTGVAGPGDTQYF. CDR3 DNA: TGTGCCAGCACCGGGGTAGCGGGGCCGGGGGATACGCAGTATTTT. The chain has TRBV6-5 and TRBJ2-3; the match to TRBD2 covers 8 bases. Trimming cost V 7 bases and J 6 bases; bases outside gene matches: 12. CDR3 length: 15 residues. Germline CDR1 MNHEY, CDR2 SVGAGI.